This T cell receptor (beta chain) was identified during a study of T-cell memory formation after mild COVID-19. Worth noting for this clonotype: Its antigen is unknown.

Study-wide findings and caveats: Clones that contracted from day 15 to 85 were balanced CD4/CD8, while later expanders leaned CD4+. Pre-infection memory harbored some responding clones, suggesting cross-reactive memory joined. Second-wave clones peaking on day 37 lacked confirmed SARS-CoV-2 specificity.

5'RACE primed at constant segments yielded TCR alpha and TCR beta cDNA libraries bearing sample barcodes and UMIs. In TCRdb, the 5' RACE reads were re-called with MiXCR into one record per CDR3 protein. In the table there are 300,000 to 400,000 distinct CDR3 sequences, around 27% of which are singletons. This sequence originates from an adult woman who had mild COVID-19 (a few samples of this study predate the infection). Cell type and time point are not known. The sample was PBMCs or a T cell subset sorted from them (not recorded which).

In nucleotides, the CDR3 is TGTGCCACCAGCTTAGACGAGAGGGGCAATCAGCCCCAGCATTTT. Translating it yields CATSLDERGNQPQHF. V gene TRBV15 combines with J gene TRBJ1-5; D gene ambiguous. V was clipped by 5 bases and J by 2 bases, with 13 bases between them. This CDR3 is 15 amino acids long. Looked up from germline, CDR1 is LNHNV and CDR2 is YYDKDF (reference sequence). The full variable domain, in which reference TRBV15 and TRBJ1-5 provide the parts outside the CDR3, is DAMVIQNPRYQVTQFGKPVTLSCSQTLNHNVMYWYQQKSSQAPKLLFHYYDKDFNNEADTPDNFQSRRPNTSFCFLDIRSPGLGDTAMYLCATSLDERGNQPQHFGDGTRLSIL.